This T cell receptor beta chain was recorded in a study of graft-versus-host responses after intestinal transplantation. Findings and limits, study-wide: Graft-donor T cell macrochimerism coincided with high graft-versus-host to host-versus-graft clonal ratios in allografts.

For this clone: Its antigen is undetermined.

This CDR3 contains 18 residues. Germline-derived CDR1 and CDR2 are MRHNA and SNTAGT. Trimming removed 0 bases from V and 3 bases from J; junction bases left unmatched: 1. Repertoires were generated with immunoSEQ multiplex PCR, while TCRdb's copy carries only in-frame clones and drops some. The data contain approximately 15,000 clones, about 55% of them singletons. Once graft tissue had been processed, intraepithelial and lamina propria lymphocytes were released. This clonotype was obtained from a human patient who received an intestinal transplant, so some T cells may come from the graft donor. The chain carries TRBV6-4 and TRBJ2-2; 16 positions match TRBD2. The input for sequencing was ileum tissue, taken 524 days after transplant. The CDR3: CASSDSGTSGGDTGELFF. For the CDR3, the DNA is TGTGCCAGCAGTGACTCCGGGACTAGCGGGGGGGACACCGGGGAGCTGTTTTTT.